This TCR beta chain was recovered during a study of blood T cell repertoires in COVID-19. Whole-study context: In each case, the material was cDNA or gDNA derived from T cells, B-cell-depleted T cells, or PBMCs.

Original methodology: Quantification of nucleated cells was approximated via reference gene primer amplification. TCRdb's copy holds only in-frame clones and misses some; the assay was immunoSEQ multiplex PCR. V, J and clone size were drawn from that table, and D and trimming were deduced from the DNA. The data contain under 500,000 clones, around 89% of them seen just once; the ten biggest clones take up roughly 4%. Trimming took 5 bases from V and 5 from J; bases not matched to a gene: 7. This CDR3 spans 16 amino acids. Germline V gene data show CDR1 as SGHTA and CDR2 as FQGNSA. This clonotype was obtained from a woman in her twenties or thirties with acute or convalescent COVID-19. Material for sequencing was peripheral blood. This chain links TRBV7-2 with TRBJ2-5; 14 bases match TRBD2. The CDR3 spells CASSLGTSGGLETQYF. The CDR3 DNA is TGTGCCAGCAGCCTAGGGACTAGCGGGGGACTCGAGACCCAGTACTTC.